A selection of T cell receptor beta chains follows, all from one sample in a study of shared clonotypes between healthy human individuals. TCRdb's table, derived via immunoSEQ multiplex PCR, lists solely in-frame clones and lacks some. The table lists about 1.5 million clones, approximately 96% of them singletons. Sequenced sample: naive CD4+ T cells sorted from blood. Receptors were obtained from a man aged 25 to 40 in good health. The CDR3 runs from the conserved cysteine through the conserved F or W. The D gene is left open where the match is weak. Only part of the rows carry a size: once, few, many, or a class if the clone is expanded.

CDR3 protein,CDR3 DNA,V gene,clone size,J gene,CDR3 length,D gene
CAISERFWGDAGELFF,TGTGCCATCAGTGAGCGATTCTGGGGAGACGCCGGGGAGCTGTTTTTT,TRBV10-3,.,TRBJ2-2,16,.
CASSQTGDRDGYTF,TGTGCCAGCAGTCAGACAGGGGATAGGGATGGCTACACCTTC,TRBV6-5,.,TRBJ1-2,14,TRBD1
CASSRNQGAIRNEQFF,TGTGCCAGCTCGCGAAACCAGGGGGCAATTCGGAATGAGCAGTTCTTC,TRBV9,.,TRBJ2-1,16,TRBD1
CASSLPPLAGVPDTQYF,TGTGCCAGCAGTTTACCCCCTCTAGCGGGAGTACCAGATACGCAGTATTTT,TRBV28,.,TRBJ2-3,17,TRBD2
CASSPNHSGRRTEAFF,TGTGCCAGCAGTCCCAACCATTCAGGGCGACGAACTGAAGCTTTCTTT,TRBV28,.,TRBJ1-1,16,.
CASSPLRQGDPLREQYF,TGTGCCAGCTCACCACTCCGACAGGGAGACCCTCTACGCGAGCAGTACTTC,TRBV18,.,TRBJ2-7,17,TRBD1
CASSVTGLPTDTQYF,TGTGCCAGCAGCGTCACCGGGCTACCCACAGATACGCAGTATTTT,TRBV9,.,TRBJ2-3,15,.
CATSRAVSYGYTF,TGTGCCACCAGCAGGGCGGTAAGTTATGGCTACACCTTC,TRBV15,.,TRBJ1-2,13,.
CASSSNTDTQYF,TGCGCCAGCAGCTCAAACACAGATACGCAGTATTTT,TRBV5-1,.,TRBJ2-3,12,.
CAWSRSGSGTGELFF,TGTGCCTGGAGTCGGAGCGGGAGTGGGACCGGGGAGCTGTTTTTT,TRBV30,.,TRBJ2-2,15,TRBD2
CASSEGQSNTGELFF,TGCGCCAGCAGCGAAGGACAGTCAAACACCGGGGAGCTGTTTTTT,TRBV5-1,.,TRBJ2-2,15,.
CASSRDSNTGELFF,TGTGCCAGCAGCCGGGACTCTAACACCGGGGAGCTGTTTTTT,TRBV14,.,TRBJ2-2,14,.
CSAGGAGANVLTF,TGCAGCGCCGGGGGCGCTGGGGCCAACGTCCTGACTTTC,TRBV29-1,.,TRBJ2-6,13,.
CASSQSAGPTYEQYF,TGTGCCAGCAGCCAAAGCGCAGGGCCCACCTACGAGCAGTACTTC,TRBV14,.,TRBJ2-7,15,.
CASSRIGAGSYNEQFF,TGTGCCAGCAGCCGGATCGGGGCGGGAAGCTACAATGAGCAGTTCTTC,TRBV5-5,.,TRBJ2-1,16,.
CASSPGTGGFF,TGTGCCAGCTCACCAGGGACAGGGGGGTTCTTC,TRBV18,.,TRBJ2-1,11,TRBD1
CASSFGGGYEQYF,TGTGCCAGCAGCTTCGGGGGTGGCTACGAGCAGTACTTC,TRBV11-2,.,TRBJ2-7,13,.
CASSFIQGRDEQYF,TGCGCCAGCAGCTTCATACAGGGGAGAGACGAGCAGTACTTC,TRBV5-1,.,TRBJ2-7,14,TRBD1
CASSQVSDSSYEQYF,TGCGCCAGCAGCCAGGTTAGCGACAGCTCCTACGAGCAGTACTTC,TRBV10-1,.,TRBJ2-7,15,.
CATEGTGLVNTEAFF,TGTGCCACCGAAGGGACAGGGTTGGTGAACACTGAAGCTTTCTTT,TRBV6-6,.,TRBJ1-1,15,TRBD1
CASRQNTGTYEQYF,TGTGCCAGCAGGCAGAACACGGGGACCTACGAGCAGTACTTC,TRBV6-6,.,TRBJ2-7,14,.
CASSLVGQNYEQYF,TGTGCCAGCAGCTTGGTGGGACAGAACTACGAGCAGTACTTC,TRBV5-6,.,TRBJ2-7,14,TRBD1
CAISESTTGVGNIQYF,TGTGCCATCAGTGAGTCGACCACAGGGGTTGGGAACATTCAGTACTTC,TRBV10-3,.,TRBJ2-4,16,TRBD1
CASSISSTGAGNTIYF,TGTGCCAGTAGTATCTCCTCGACAGGGGCTGGAAACACCATATATTTT,TRBV19,.,TRBJ1-3,16,TRBD1
CASSSRQGPSYNEQFF,TGTGCCAGCAGCTCGCGACAGGGGCCCTCCTACAATGAGCAGTTCTTC,TRBV7-2,once,TRBJ2-1,16,TRBD1
CASSLSGMNTEAFF,TGTGCCAGCAGCTTGTCAGGAATGAACACTGAAGCTTTCTTT,TRBV7-8,.,TRBJ1-1,14,.
CSAGQGTEAFF,TGCAGTGCGGGACAGGGGACTGAAGCTTTCTTT,TRBV20-1,few,TRBJ1-1,11,TRBD1